This T cell receptor beta chain was sequenced in a study of neurological immune-mediated disorders. Study-wide results and caveats: None of the CDR3 amino acid sequences found in expanded clones was shared across subjects. This suggests that the TCR-beta repertoires were private in all groups. The most TCR clonal expansion was seen in HTLV-1-associated myelopathy, and the least was seen in multiple sclerosis, which fell below healthy controls. Phylogenetic grouping placed 18 of 34 multiple sclerosis patients' repertoires in one related-CDR3 cluster, a possible signature.

V dropped 0 bases and J dropped 7 bases, with 3 bases sitting between them. Germline V lookup: CDR1 SGHTA, CDR2 FQGNSA. The CDR3 spans 11 residues. By 5'RACE with 10-nucleotide random UMIs, the cDNA was made. TCRdb analysed the 5' RACE reads with MiXCR anew, one entry per CDR3 protein. This table holds around 35,000 distinct CDR3 sequences, about 1.6% found once. This clonotype was observed at least ten times. Its cognate antigen is unknown. The rearrangement uses TRBV7-2 and TRBJ2-5; D is undetermined. This TCR derives from a woman under 40 with multiple sclerosis. The sequenced material came from PBMCs. For the CDR3, the DNA is TGTGCCAGCAGCTTAGCAGGGACCCAGTACTTC. Translating it yields CASSLAGTQYF.